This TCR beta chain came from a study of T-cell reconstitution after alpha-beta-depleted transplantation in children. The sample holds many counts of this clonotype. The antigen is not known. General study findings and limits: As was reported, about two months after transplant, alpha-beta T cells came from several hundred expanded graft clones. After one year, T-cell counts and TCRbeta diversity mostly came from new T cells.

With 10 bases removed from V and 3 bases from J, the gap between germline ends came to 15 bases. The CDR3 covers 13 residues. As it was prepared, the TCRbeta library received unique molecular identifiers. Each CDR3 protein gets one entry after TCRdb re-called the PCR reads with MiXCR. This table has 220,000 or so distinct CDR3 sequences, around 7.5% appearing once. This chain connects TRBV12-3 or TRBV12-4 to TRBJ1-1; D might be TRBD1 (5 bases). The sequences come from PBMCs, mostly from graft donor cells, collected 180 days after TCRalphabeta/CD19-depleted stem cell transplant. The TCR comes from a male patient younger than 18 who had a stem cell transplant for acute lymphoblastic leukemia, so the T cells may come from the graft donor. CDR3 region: CATRWGRDTEAFF. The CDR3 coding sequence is TGTGCCACCCGGTGGGGCCGGGACACTGAAGCTTTCTTT.